The 26 T cell receptor beta chains given below trace back to one sample, sequenced in a study of regulatory T cells in long-lasting Graves disease. Assembly of TCR beta libraries relied on iRepertoire HTBI primers together with Arm-PCR of CDR3 regions. TCRdb reprocessed the multiplex PCR reads via MiXCR and lists one record per CDR3 protein. The sample has 400,000 to 500,000 distinct CDR3 sequences, roughly 23% seen once. Regarding time point: persistent/refractory GD, antithyroid drugs over 5 years with positive TRAb. RNA from PBMCs was the source of the TCR library. The sequencing used peripheral blood mononuclear cells (PBMCs), collected when the disease was refractory, from a patient treated with antithyroid drugs. The receptors come from a female donor with Graves disease.

About this clonotype itself: This sequence may be a read error, since a much larger clone differs from it by one base. Because it lacks the conserved phenylalanine or tryptophan at the end, this CDR3 is likely a read error. This chain uses TRBV7-9 with TRBJ2-7; D might be TRBD1 (6 bases). CDR3 length equals 12 residues. V was pared by 3 bases and J by 6 bases, with 9 bases between. Germline CDR1 reads SEHNR; CDR2 reads FQNEAQ (reference sequence). The DNA of the CDR3 is TGTGCCAGCAGCTTGACAGGTTTCGAGCAGTACCTC. Translation: CASSLTGFEQYL.

A few counts support this clonotype. This sequence joins TRBV15 and TRBJ1-5; 7 nucleotides align to TRBD1. This CDR3 has 14 amino acids. Germline V lookup: CDR1 LNHNV, CDR2 YYDKDF (reference sequence). Unmatched junction bases numbered 8, after V lost 8 bases and J lost 4 bases. For the CDR3, the DNA is TGTGCCACCCAACCTACAGGGGTGAATCAGCCCCAGCATTTT. It codes for CATQPTGVNQPQHF.

The sample holds many counts of this clonotype. The CDR3, as DNA: TGTGCCAGCAGTTCCACATCTAGCGGGAGGGAGACCCAGTACTTC. Its translation is CASSSTSSGRETQYF. The chain is built from TRBV27 and TRBJ2-5; 11 bases agree with TRBD2. The J segment lost 5 bases and the V segment lost 4 bases, leaving 6 bases of the junction unmatched. This CDR3 spans 15 amino acids. The germline V gene has CDR1 MNHEY and CDR2 SMNVEV (reference sequence).

This clonotype was seen many times. The chain is built from TRBV28 and TRBJ1-2, with 7 nucleotides matching TRBD1. The germline CDR1 and CDR2 sequences are MDHEN and SYDVKM. The CDR3 sequence is 13 residues long. The junction had 10 bases not matched to a gene; V was cut back by 7 bases and J by 8 bases. The CDR3 DNA is TGTGCCAGCACCGGGACAGTAACCATGGGCTACACCTTC. It encodes CASTGTVTMGYTF.

This clonotype appeared many times. The junction departs from germline at one end; a sequencing error may be responsible. V and J are TRBV6-5 and TRBJ1-2, with D unclear. The CDR3 spans 15 residues. The germline V gene encodes CDR1 MNHEY and CDR2 SVGAGI. The CDR3 DNA sequence: TGTGCCAGCAGTCACTCCCGTCAGACTCCCCTTGGCTACACCTTC. Residues: CASSHSRQTPLGYTF.

This clonotype was counted only a few times. The rearrangement uses TRBV20-1 and TRBJ2-7; D is uncertain. Germline assignment: CDR1 DFQATT and CDR2 SNEGSKA (reference sequence). This CDR3 has 11 residues. CDR3 protein: CSTFLLGEQYF. The DNA for the CDR3 is TGCAGCACCTTCCTGCTTGGCGAGCAGTACTTC.

Ten or more counts support this clonotype. The chain uses TRBV20-1 and TRBJ2-7; D is ambiguous. Trimming shortened V by 3 bases and J by 5 bases, and 11 bases separated the two germline ends. The V gene's germline CDR1 is DFQATT and CDR2 SNEGSKA (reference sequence). The length of the CDR3 is 12 residues. CDR3 amino acids: CSASPDLDEQYF. CDR3 nucleotide sequence: TGCAGTGCTAGTCCAGACTTGGACGAGCAGTACTTC.

This clonotype was seen many times. CDR3 protein: CASRHTSGTGSYF. DNA for the CDR3: TGTGCCAGCAGGCACACATCCGGGACAGGCTCTTACTTC. V and J are TRBV28 and TRBJ2-7; 8 positions match TRBD1. The V segment lost 6 bases and the J segment 13 bases; nucleotides outside the gene matches: 14. Germline values: CDR1 MDHEN, CDR2 SYDVKM. The CDR3 totals 13 residues.

This clonotype appeared once. This may come from a read error, since a much larger clone is one base off. V is TRBV12-3 or TRBV12-4 and J is TRBJ2-7; D uncertain. The CDR3 sequence is 13 residues long. The CDR3 DNA sequence: TGTGTCAGCAGTTGGTCTACATTCTACGAGCAGTACTTC. Protein sequence: CVSSWSTFYEQYF.

This clonotype was seen a few times. The V gene is TRBV11-2, the J gene TRBJ2-7; TRBD2 aligns across 8 bases. CDR3 size: 23 residues. V lost 4 bases, J lost 0 bases, and 29 bases stayed unmatched. Per germline, CDR1 SGHAT and CDR2 FQNNGV. DNA of the CDR3: TGTGCCAGCAGCTCGGGGGGGGACTGGAGGGCCGACACCGAGTTTGGGAGCTCCTACGAGCAGTACTTC. This codes for CASSSGGDWRADTEFGSSYEQYF.

This clonotype came up a few times. V and J are TRBV30 and TRBJ1-1; 7 bases agree with TRBD1. Per the germline V gene, CDR1 is GTSNPN and CDR2 is SVGIG (reference sequence). J gave up 7 bases and V 5 bases, and 7 bases lay outside the gene matches. The CDR3 totals 12 residues. In DNA, the CDR3 is TGTGCCTGGGGGGACAGTTGGAATGAAGCTTTCTTT. It translates to CAWGDSWNEAFF.

The table lists this clonotype with many counts. The chain has TRBV20-1 and TRBJ2-5, with D hard to call. The CDR3 totals 12 residues. The germline V and J ends were trimmed by 6 bases and 5 bases, with 13 bases remaining between them. CDR1 and CDR2 (germline): DFQATT, SNEGSKA (reference sequence). CDR3 sequence: CSAYRARETQYF. The CDR3 nucleotides read TGCAGTGCGTACCGGGCTAGGGAGACCCAGTACTTC.

V is TRBV7-8 and J is TRBJ2-7, with a weak D call TRBD1 (6 bases). The V and J ends lost 6 bases and 4 bases respectively, with 19 bases between them. The CDR3 sequence is 15 residues long. The germline CDR1 and CDR2 sequences are SGHVS and FQNEAQ. The CDR3 DNA reads as TGTGCCAGCAGTAAGGGAAAGGGACACTTTTACGAGCAGTACTTC. It encodes CASSKGKGHFYEQYF.

This clonotype was seen a single time. Germline is not matched at one junction end, which may reflect a read error. The chain links TRBV28 to TRBJ1-5, with D perhaps matching TRBD1 (6 bases). This CDR3 comprises 19 residues. Per the germline V gene, CDR1 is MDHEN and CDR2 is SYDVKM. The CDR3 DNA reads as TGTGCCAGCAGTACGAATGTAGCGGGTACAGGGATGAGCAATCAGCCCCGGCATTTT. Translation: CASSTNVAGTGMSNQPRHF.

The chain uses TRBV25-1 and TRBJ2-7; TRBD1 matches 7 bases. Germline loops: CDR1 MGHDK, CDR2 SYGVNS. Unmatched junction bases numbered 7, after V lost 0 bases and J lost 2 bases. The CDR3 contains 16 residues. The CDR3, as DNA: TGTGCCAGCAGTGAATACCTCGGGACAGAGGCCTACGAGCAGTACTTC. Protein: CASSEYLGTEAYEQYF.

This clonotype has ten or more counts. Its ends do not fully match the called genes, so a read error is possible. The chain recombines TRBV7-8 with TRBJ2-7; no clear D gene. CDR1 is SGHVS and CDR2 is FQNEAQ in the germline V gene. This CDR3 has 12 residues. This CDR3 is CTSSLHGYEQYF. The DNA of the CDR3 is TGTACCAGCAGCTTACATGGCTACGAGCAGTACTTC.

This sequence joins TRBV11-2 and TRBJ2-2; TRBD2 agrees at 9 bases. The V gene's germline CDR1 is SGHAT and CDR2 FQNNGV. J was trimmed by 6 bases and V by 5 bases; bases with no gene match: 13. The CDR3 spans 17 residues. The CDR3 DNA is TGTGCCAGCAGCCTATGGGCCAGCGGGAGGTTCGCCGGGGAGCTGTTTTTT. Translation gives CASSLWASGRFAGELFF.

The V call is TRBV7-9, the J call TRBJ2-7; TRBD1 matches 9 bases. The CDR3 has 17 residues. V gave up 2 bases and J gave up 6 bases; unmatched junction bases: 14. The germline gives CDR1 SEHNR, CDR2 FQNEAQ (reference sequence). This chain's CDR3 is CASSLLNFGTGSSEQYF. The CDR3 DNA reads as TGTGCCAGCAGCTTACTAAATTTTGGGACAGGGTCTTCCGAGCAGTACTTC.

Points on this clonotype: The conserved final phenylalanine or tryptophan is absent from the CDR3, which likely points to a read error. The chain couples TRBV25-1 to TRBJ1-5; tentative D call: TRBD1 (5 bases). There are 17 residues in the CDR3. Germline V lookup: CDR1 MGHDK, CDR2 SYGVNS. V lost 2 bases and J 2 bases, leaving 16 bases between the germline ends. The CDR3 DNA is TGTGCCAGCAGTGAAGAGGACAATGTAAGAGGCAATCAGCCCCAGCATTCT. Its translation: CASSEEDNVRGNQPQHS.

The table lists this clonotype with many counts. The chain couples TRBV28 to TRBJ2-6; D uncertain. This CDR3 contains 15 residues. Germline V gene sequence: CDR1 MDHEN, CDR2 SYDVKM. Trimming took off 7 bases at V and 0 bases at J, with 10 bases between the two ends. CDR3 nucleotides: TGTGCCAGCATAAGCCCGAGCTCTGGGGCCAACGTCCTGACTTTC. Amino acids: CASISPSSGANVLTF.

Only a few counts were recorded for this clonotype. The chain has TRBV7-9 and TRBJ2-2, with 7 nucleotides matching TRBD1. V lost 4 bases, J lost 4 bases, and 9 bases stayed unmatched. The germline V gene has CDR1 SEHNR and CDR2 FQNEAQ (reference sequence). CDR3 length equals 16 residues. CDR3 in amino acids: CASSSLWTGRTGELFF. CDR3 nucleotides: TGTGCCAGCAGCTCCCTCTGGACAGGACGCACCGGGGAGCTGTTTTTT.

This clonotype was seen at least ten times. This sequence joins TRBV6-2 or TRBV6-3 and TRBJ2-7; weak D call: TRBD2 (6 bases). CDR1 MNHEY and CDR2 SVGEGT come from the germline V gene. V was trimmed by 5 bases and J by 5 bases, leaving 19 bases between them. The CDR3 has 15 amino acids. This CDR3 is CASSLQTGGLDEQYF. As DNA, the CDR3 is TGTGCCAGCAGTCTCCAGACTGGGGGACTTGACGAGCAGTACTTC.

In its sample, this clonotype was seen many times. This sequence joins TRBV20-1 and TRBJ1-2, with D perhaps matching TRBD1 (5 bases). This CDR3 contains 14 residues. Germline V lookup: CDR1 DFQATT, CDR2 SNEGSKA (reference sequence). Trimming took 0 bases from V and 4 from J, leaving 12 bases between them. In DNA, the CDR3 is TGCAGTGCTAGAGATACGCCAGGGAGCTATGGCTACACCTTC. Its protein product is CSARDTPGSYGYTF.

This clonotype was seen a handful of times. The chain has TRBV12-3 or TRBV12-4 and TRBJ1-2; D remains unclear. The CDR3 has 13 residues. V lost 2 bases and J 1 base, leaving 5 bases between the germline ends. The CDR3 loop is CASSLPLNYGYTF. Here the CDR3 DNA reads TGTGCCAGCAGTTTACCACTTAACTATGGCTACACCTTC.

The V and J genes are TRBV5-6 and TRBJ2-1, with 11 bases identical to TRBD2. The CDR3 covers 16 residues. Unmatched junction bases numbered 9, after V lost 0 bases and J lost 10 bases. From germline, CDR1 is SGHDT and CDR2 YYEEEE. The CDR3 DNA reads as TGTGCCAGCAGCTTGGGGGCGGCCGGGACTAGCGGCGAGCAGTTCTTC. Its protein is CASSLGAAGTSGEQFF.

This clonotype appeared a single time. The chain employs TRBV7-2 and TRBJ2-3; 7 bases align to TRBD1. The CDR3 runs 15 residues. CDR1 is SGHTA, CDR2 FQGNSA, per germline. With 5 bases clipped from V and 3 bases from J, the junction kept 8 bases outside the gene matches. This chain's CDR3 is CASSTSTGYTDTQYF. Here the CDR3 DNA reads TGTGCCAGCAGCACCTCGACAGGGTATACAGATACGCAGTATTTT.